These 19 T cell receptor beta chains were all obtained from the same sample, sequenced in a study of healthy donors' naive CD4 and CD8 T cells. Each TCR library used roughly 0.45 ug of total RNA and a linear amplification protocol. TCRdb re-called the reads through MiXCR, storing one row per CDR3 protein. The table lists approximately 180,000 distinct CDR3 sequences, around three quarters of them singletons. The material sequenced was naive CD4+ and CD8+ T cells sorted from blood, pooled from several donors. These receptor sequences come from a pool of human donors in good health; the sample pools cells from several healthy donors.

J is TRBJ1-2 and V is TRBV15, with D hard to call. Germline loops: CDR1 LNHNV, CDR2 YYDKDF (reference sequence). Trimming pared 0 bases from V and 4 bases from J, leaving 6 bases between. This CDR3 has 13 amino acids. The CDR3 DNA sequence: TGTGCCACCAGCAGAGATAGGGCCTATGGCTACACCTTC. Its translation is CATSRDRAYGYTF.

This clonotype has only one observation. The V call is TRBV29-1, the J call TRBJ1-1; TRBD1 agrees at 8 bases. CDR3 length equals 13 residues. V was pared by 6 bases and J by 4 bases, with 7 bases of the junction left unmatched. Germline lookup yields CDR1 SQVTM and CDR2 ANQGSEA. CDR3 bases: TGCAGCGTCACCCAGGGGGCTGGCACTGAAGCTTTCTTT. It specifies CSVTQGAGTEAFF. The variable domain in full, completed from reference TRBV29-1 and TRBJ1-1, reads SAVISQKPSRDICQRGTSLTIQCQVDSQVTMMFWYRQQPGQSLTLIATANQGSEATYESGFVIDKFPISRPNLTFSTLTVSNMSPEDSSIYLCSVTQGAGTEAFFGQGTRLTVV.

This chain joins TRBV15 and TRBJ2-3, with unresolved D. From germline, CDR1 is LNHNV and CDR2 YYDKDF (reference sequence). Trimming left V 0 bases short and J 3 bases short, with 7 bases between. The CDR3 totals 14 residues. In nucleotides, the CDR3 is TGTGCCACCAGCAGAGATAGGTTGACAGATACGCAGTATTTT. Protein: CATSRDRLTDTQYF.

The chain combines TRBV18 with TRBJ2-7, with 8 bases fitting TRBD1. V gave up 3 bases and J gave up 3 bases; unmatched junction bases: 1. The CDR3 sequence is 13 residues long. Per germline, CDR1 KGHSH and CDR2 LQKENI. In DNA form, the CDR3 reads TGTGCCAGCTCACCGGACAGGGTCTACGAGCAGTACTTC. Translating gives CASSPDRVYEQYF.

This clonotype has only one observation. This sequence joins TRBV11-1 and TRBJ1-1, with no clear D. The germline gives CDR1 SGHAT, CDR2 FQDESV (reference sequence). This CDR3 region has 13 residues. V lost 8 bases, J lost 6 bases, and 16 bases lay in between. In DNA form, the CDR3 reads TGTGCCAGCCGGAGGGTTTATACCGCTGAAGCTTTCTTT. Amino acids: CASRRVYTAEAFF. Complete variable domain (other parts from reference TRBV11-1 and TRBJ1-1): EAEVAQSPRYKITEKSQAVAFWCDPISGHATLYWYRQILGQGPELLVQFQDESVVDDSQLPKDRFSAERLKGVDSTLKIQPAELGDSAMYLCASRRVYTAEAFFGQGTRLTVV.

This clonotype is a singleton in its sample. The chain combines TRBV30 with TRBJ1-6; a possible D gene is TRBD1 (5 bases). This CDR3 is 15 amino acids long. Trimming removed 5 bases from V and 9 bases from J, with 20 bases in between. Germline CDR1 is GTSNPN and CDR2 is SVGIG (reference sequence). This CDR3 is CAWGTGGGAGSPLHF. CDR3 nucleotides: TGTGCCTGGGGAACCGGTGGAGGGGCAGGTTCACCCCTCCACTTT.

This chain connects TRBV7-8 to TRBJ2-2; no clear D. The V end lost 1 base, the J end lost 8 bases, and 14 bases lay between the germline ends. Germline V CDR1 and CDR2: SGHVS, FQNEAQ. The CDR3 is 15 amino acids. The CDR3 protein is CASSLVPGRPGELFF. CDR3 nucleotides: TGTGCCAGCAGCTTAGTACCAGGACGTCCGGGGGAGCTGTTTTTT.

J is TRBJ2-3 and V is TRBV2; the D gene is possibly TRBD2 (5 bases). V was cut by 9 bases and J by 2 bases, with 12 bases left in between. The CDR3 is 13 residues long. In germline, CDR1 is SNHLY, CDR2 FYNNEI. The CDR3 DNA follows: TGTGCCAGGGGAGAACTATACACAGATACGCAGTATTTT. This codes for CARGELYTDTQYF.

The chain employs TRBV29-1 and TRBJ2-5, with TRBD1 identical over 10 bases. CDR3 length equals 13 residues. The V gene end was trimmed by 6 bases and the J gene end by 4 bases; junction bases not matched to a gene: 5. Per germline, CDR1 SQVTM and CDR2 ANQGSEA. This CDR3 is CSVRTGGRETQYF. The DNA for the CDR3 is TGCAGCGTCCGGACAGGGGGTCGAGAGACCCAGTACTTC.

J is TRBJ2-7 and V is TRBV11-2; 9 bases align to TRBD2. Per germline, CDR1 SGHAT and CDR2 FQNNGV. This CDR3 has 17 amino acids. V shed 2 bases and J 4 bases; nucleotides not matched to a gene: 12. CDR3 sequence reads: CASSLPPGSGGVYEQYF. The CDR3 DNA reads TGTGCCAGCAGCTTACCCCCAGGTAGCGGGGGAGTATACGAGCAGTACTTC.

CDR3 sequence reads: CAWSGGLQGPQHF. The CDR3 coding sequence is TGTGCCTGGAGTGGAGGCCTTCAGGGGCCCCAGCATTTT. The V call is TRBV30, the J call TRBJ1-5; perhaps TRBD1 as D (5 bases). Germline CDR1 reads GTSNPN; CDR2 reads SVGIG (reference sequence). The ends were cut back, 1 base at V and 9 bases at J, with 13 bases in the middle. The CDR3 is made up of 13 amino acids.

This clonotype has just one count. The chain links TRBV27 to TRBJ1-5; D uncertain. Trimming removed 8 bases at V and 5 bases at J, with 13 bases between. The CDR3 has 13 amino acids. Germline V gene data show CDR1 as MNHEY and CDR2 as SMNVEV (reference sequence). The CDR3 is CASSFGIYQPQHF. The CDR3 DNA reads TGTGCCAGCTCCTTCGGGATTTATCAGCCCCAGCATTTT.

This sequence joins TRBV30 and TRBJ2-1; unclear D gene. This CDR3 has 14 residues. With 0 bases removed from V and 2 bases from J, the gap between germline ends came to 8 bases. Looked up from germline, CDR1 is GTSNPN and CDR2 is SVGIG (reference sequence). This chain's CDR3 is CAWSVAETYNEQFF. The CDR3, as DNA: TGTGCCTGGAGTGTGGCCGAAACCTACAATGAGCAGTTCTTC.

Remarks on this clonotype: The germline gene is not matched at one end of the junction; a read error may be the cause. The chain links TRBV5-1 to TRBJ2-3, with 9 bases lining up with TRBD2. CDR1 SGHRS and CDR2 YFSETQ come from the germline V gene. The CDR3 totals 14 residues. This CDR3 reads CASSYTSGSDTQYF. The CDR3 DNA reads TGTGCCAGCAGCTATACTAGCGGGTCAGATACGCAGTATTTT.

This sequence joins TRBV30 and TRBJ1-2, with D maybe TRBD1 (5 bases). Germline V CDR1 and CDR2: GTSNPN, SVGIG (reference sequence). The CDR3 is 15 amino acids. The germline V and J ends were trimmed by 4 bases and 1 base, with 16 bases remaining between them. The CDR3 nucleotides read TGTGCCTGGACCTTCCAGGGCAGAATTAACTATGGCTACACCTTC. It specifies CAWTFQGRINYGYTF.

The V call is TRBV29-1, the J call TRBJ2-7; 7 bases fit TRBD1. The CDR3 loop spans 12 amino acids. J was trimmed by 0 bases and V by 7 bases; bases with no gene match: 3. Per germline, CDR1 SQVTM and CDR2 ANQGSEA. This CDR3 reads CSARDSSYEQYV. Written as DNA, the CDR3 is TGCAGCGCCCGGGACAGCTCCTACGAGCAGTACGTC.

This clonotype was observed once. The chain links TRBV19 to TRBJ1-5; D is unclear. Per the germline V gene, CDR1 is LNHDA and CDR2 is SQIVND (reference sequence). The CDR3 loop spans 16 amino acids. Trimming left V 7 bases short and J 4 bases short, with 20 bases between. CDR3 sequence (DNA): TGTGCCAGTAAAACTATGTGGCAGGATCCTAATCAGCCCCAGCATTTT. It codes for CASKTMWQDPNQPQHF.

The genes are TRBV27 and TRBJ2-1; no clear D. Germline V gene lookup returns CDR1 MNHEY and CDR2 SMNVEV (reference sequence). The length of the CDR3 is 13 residues. V lost 5 bases and J lost 6, with 11 bases in between. CDR3 sequence reads: CASSLMGVNEQFF. CDR3 sequence (DNA): TGTGCCAGCAGTCTGATGGGTGTCAATGAGCAGTTCTTC.

This rearrangement joins TRBV27 to TRBJ2-7; D not resolved. The V and J ends lost 6 bases and 1 base respectively, with 13 bases between them. CDR3 length equals 14 residues. Germline lookup yields CDR1 MNHEY and CDR2 SMNVEV (reference sequence). This CDR3 reads CASRPILGSYEQYF. In DNA form, the CDR3 reads TGTGCCAGCAGACCTATACTGGGTTCCTACGAGCAGTACTTC.